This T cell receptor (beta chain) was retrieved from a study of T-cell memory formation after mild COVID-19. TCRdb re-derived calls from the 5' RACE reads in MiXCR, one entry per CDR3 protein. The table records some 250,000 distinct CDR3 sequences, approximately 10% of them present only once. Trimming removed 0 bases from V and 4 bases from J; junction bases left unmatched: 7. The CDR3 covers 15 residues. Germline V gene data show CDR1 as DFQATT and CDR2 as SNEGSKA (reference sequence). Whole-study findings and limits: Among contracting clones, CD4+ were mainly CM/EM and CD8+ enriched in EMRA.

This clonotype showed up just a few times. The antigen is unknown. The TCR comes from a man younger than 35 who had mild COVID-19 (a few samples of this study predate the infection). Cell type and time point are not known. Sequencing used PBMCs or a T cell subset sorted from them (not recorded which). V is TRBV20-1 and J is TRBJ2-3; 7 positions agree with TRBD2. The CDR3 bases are TGCAGTGCTAGAGACAGACAGCGGGGTTCAGATACGCAGTATTTT. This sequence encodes CSARDRQRGSDTQYF.